This T cell receptor beta chain comes out of a study of T cells in Graves' hyperthyroidism and ophthalmopathy. This clonotype occurred a few times. The CDR3 is 17 amino acids. CDR1 SEHNR and CDR2 FQNEAQ come from the germline V gene (reference sequence). After removal of 1 base from V and 8 bases from J, the junction contained 8 bases not matched to a gene. It was RNA transcripts that yielded the amplified TCR beta CDR3 regions. In the first-round RT-PCR of the TCR CDR3, the HTBI primer set was used. TCRdb re-derived calls from the multiplex PCR reads in MiXCR, one entry per CDR3 protein. The sample has under 600,000 distinct CDR3 sequences, roughly a sixth seen once.

This chain connects TRBV7-9 to TRBJ2-1, with TRBD2 matching over 13 bases. The sequenced sample consisted of blood. This sequence was found in a woman between 35 and 50 years old with Graves' ophthalmopathy. CDR3 region: CASSLGTSGSKLDEQFF. CDR3 sequence (DNA): TGTGCCAGCAGCTTAGGGACTAGCGGGAGTAAACTCGATGAGCAGTTCTTC.